This T cell receptor (beta chain) was profiled in a study of response to subunit inactivated influenza vaccine. The V gene end was trimmed by 6 bases and the J gene end by 3 bases; junction bases not matched to a gene: 8. Germline V gives CDR1 MNHNS, CDR2 SASEGT. This CDR3 comprises 16 residues. TCRdb reprocessed the RT-PCR reads via MiXCR and lists one record per CDR3 protein. The sample lists hundreds of thousands of distinct CDR3 sequences, around 11% seen once, with roughly 9.6% in the top ten. Study outcomes and limitations: The authors suggested that few new T cells are recruited per seasonal influenza vaccination.

In regard to this clonotype: Its antigen is unidentified.

These sequences were also reported in another study, on T cells expressing NK-cell markers. Turning to that study: As the method of synthesis, 5'RACE template switching with UMIs yielded TCR beta cDNA. About six of the donors carried dominant NKG2C+ clonotypes that took up roughly 1.0-7.5% of their CD8+ T cells. Once again these clonotypes came out on top in the CD3+CD56-NKG2C+ fraction of several donors. HCMV specificity of expanded NKG2C+ T cell clones remained unclear.

The chain employs TRBV6-1 and TRBJ2-2; TRBD1 agrees at 9 bases. Sequenced material: PBMCs from blood, taken on the day of vaccination. This TCR was sampled from a man in his forties or fifties who received an inactivated influenza vaccine. CDR3 in amino acids: CASRPPGTGYTGELFF. CDR3 in DNA: TGTGCCAGCAGGCCCCCCGGGACAGGGTACACCGGGGAGCTGTTTTTT.